This TCR beta chain was captured in a study of shared clonotypes between healthy human individuals. Data came from immunoSEQ multiplex PCR; TCRdb stores just in-frame clones and leaves some out. Among some 2.1 million clones listed, less than 95% were seen once. CDR1 is MNHEY, CDR2 SVGAGI, per germline. The CDR3 contains 16 residues. V was shortened by 4 bases and J by 8 bases, with 20 bases between the two germline ends. Terminally differentiated effector memory CD45RA+ cells were excluded from the naive CD8 cells, which were CD45RO-negative and positively selected for CCR7. The clonotype was recovered from a man between 18 and 29 years old in good health. The sequenced material came from naive CD8+ T cells sorted from blood. The chain uses TRBV6-5 and TRBJ1-4, with D tentatively TRBD1 (5 bases). CDR3 loop: CASSSGFGTAGEKLFF. CDR3 sequence (DNA): TGTGCCAGCAGTTCTGGTTTCGGGACCGCTGGCGAAAAACTGTTTTTT.